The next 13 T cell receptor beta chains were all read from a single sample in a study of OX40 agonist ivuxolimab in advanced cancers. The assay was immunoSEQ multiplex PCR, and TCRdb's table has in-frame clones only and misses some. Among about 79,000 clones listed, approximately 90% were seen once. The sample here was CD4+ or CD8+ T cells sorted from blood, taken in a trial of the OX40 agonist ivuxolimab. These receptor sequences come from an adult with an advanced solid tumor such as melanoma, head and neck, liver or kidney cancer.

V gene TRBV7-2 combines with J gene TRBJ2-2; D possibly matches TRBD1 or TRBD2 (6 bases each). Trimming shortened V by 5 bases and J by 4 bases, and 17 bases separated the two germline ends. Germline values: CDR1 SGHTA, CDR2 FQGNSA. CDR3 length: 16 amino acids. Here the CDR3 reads CASSPRGAPGTGELFF. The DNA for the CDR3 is TGTGCCAGCAGCCCGAGGGGGGCCCCGGGCACCGGGGAGCTGTTTTTT.

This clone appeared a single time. The CDR3 protein is CASSLLSHGGRGNIQYF. The DNA of the CDR3 is TGTGCCAGCAGCTTATTGTCCCACGGGGGAAGAGGAAACATTCAGTACTTC. V usage is TRBV7-9 and J usage is TRBJ2-4, with a weak D call TRBD2 (6 bases). The germline V gene encodes CDR1 SEHNR and CDR2 FQNEAQ (reference sequence). The CDR3 sequence is 17 residues long. V lost 2 bases and J lost 6, with 20 bases in between.

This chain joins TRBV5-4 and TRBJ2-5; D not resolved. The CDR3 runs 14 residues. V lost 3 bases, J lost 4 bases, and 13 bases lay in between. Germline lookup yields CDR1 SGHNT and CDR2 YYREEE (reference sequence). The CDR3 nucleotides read TGTGCCAGCAGCTCGTCCGACGGCCCAGAGACCCAGTACTTC. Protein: CASSSSDGPETQYF.

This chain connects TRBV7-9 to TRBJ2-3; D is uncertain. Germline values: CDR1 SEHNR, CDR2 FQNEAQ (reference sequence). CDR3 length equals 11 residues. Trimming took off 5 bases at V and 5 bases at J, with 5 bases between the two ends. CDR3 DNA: TGTGCCAGCAGCCCAAAAGATACGCAGTATTTT. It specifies CASSPKDTQYF. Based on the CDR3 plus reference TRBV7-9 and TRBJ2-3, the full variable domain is DTGVSQNPRHKITKRGQNVTFRCDPISEHNRLYWYRQTLGQGPEFLTYFQNEAQLEKSRLLSDRFSAERPKGSFSTLEIQRTEQGDSAMYLCASSPKDTQYFGPGTRLTVL.

This CDR3 reads CASSIGGTLASYEQYF. The CDR3 coding sequence is TGTGCCAGTAGTATAGGGGGGACCCTTGCCTCCTACGAGCAGTACTTC. The chain employs TRBV19 and TRBJ2-7; D may be TRBD1 or TRBD2 (5 bases each). The CDR3 loop spans 16 amino acids. Germline-derived CDR1 and CDR2 are LNHDA and SQIVND (reference sequence). V was clipped by 1 base and J by 0 bases, with 13 bases between them.

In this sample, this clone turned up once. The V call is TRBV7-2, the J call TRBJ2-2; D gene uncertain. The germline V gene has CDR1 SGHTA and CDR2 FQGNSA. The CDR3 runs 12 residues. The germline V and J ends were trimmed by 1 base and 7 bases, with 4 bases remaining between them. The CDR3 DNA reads TGTGCCAGCAGCTTAGATAGCGGGGAGCTGTTTTTT. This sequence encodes CASSLDSGELFF.

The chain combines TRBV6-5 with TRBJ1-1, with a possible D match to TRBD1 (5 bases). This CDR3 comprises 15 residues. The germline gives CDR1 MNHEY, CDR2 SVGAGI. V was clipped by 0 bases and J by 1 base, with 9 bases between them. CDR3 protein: CASSYSGVWNTEAFF. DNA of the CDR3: TGTGCCAGCAGTTACTCGGGGGTATGGAACACTGAAGCTTTCTTT.

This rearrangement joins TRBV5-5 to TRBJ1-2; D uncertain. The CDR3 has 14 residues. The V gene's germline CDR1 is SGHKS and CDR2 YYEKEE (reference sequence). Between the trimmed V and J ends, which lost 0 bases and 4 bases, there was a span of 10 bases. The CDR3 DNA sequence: TGTGCCAGCAGCTTGGAGGGCAGGAGCTATGGCTACACCTTC. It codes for CASSLEGRSYGYTF.

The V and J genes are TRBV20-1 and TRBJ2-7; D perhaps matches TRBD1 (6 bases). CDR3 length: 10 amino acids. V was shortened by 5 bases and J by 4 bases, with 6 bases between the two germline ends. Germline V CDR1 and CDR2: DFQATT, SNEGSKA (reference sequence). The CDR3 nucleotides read TGCAGTGCTGGACAGTACGAGCAGTACTTC. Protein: CSAGQYEQYF.

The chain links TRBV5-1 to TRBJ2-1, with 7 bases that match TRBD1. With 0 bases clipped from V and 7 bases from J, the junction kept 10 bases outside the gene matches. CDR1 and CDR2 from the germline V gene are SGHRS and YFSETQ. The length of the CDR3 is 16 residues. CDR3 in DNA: TGCGCCAGCAGCTTGGCAACAGGGGTTAATCGGAATGAGCAGTTCTTC. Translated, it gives CASSLATGVNRNEQFF. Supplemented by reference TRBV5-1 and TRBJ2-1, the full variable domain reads KAGVTQTPRYLIKTRGQQVTLSCSPISGHRSVSWYQQTPGQGLQFLFEYFSETQRNKGNFPGRFSGRQFSNSRSEMNVSTLELGDSALYLCASSLATGVNRNEQFFGPGTRLTVL.

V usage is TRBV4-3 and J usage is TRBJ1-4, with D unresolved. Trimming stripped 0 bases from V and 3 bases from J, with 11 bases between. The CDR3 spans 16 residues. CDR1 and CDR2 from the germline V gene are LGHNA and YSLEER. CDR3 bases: TGCGCCAGCAGCCAAGATCTAGCAGGACCTAATGAAAAACTGTTTTTT. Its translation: CASSQDLAGPNEKLFF.

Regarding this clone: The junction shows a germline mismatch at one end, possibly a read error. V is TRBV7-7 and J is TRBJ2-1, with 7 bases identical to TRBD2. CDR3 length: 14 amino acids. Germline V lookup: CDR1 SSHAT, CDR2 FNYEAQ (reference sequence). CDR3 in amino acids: CASSPLAVGNEQFF. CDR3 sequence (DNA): TGTGCTAGCAGCCCCCTAGCGGTTGGCAATGAGCAGTTCTTC.

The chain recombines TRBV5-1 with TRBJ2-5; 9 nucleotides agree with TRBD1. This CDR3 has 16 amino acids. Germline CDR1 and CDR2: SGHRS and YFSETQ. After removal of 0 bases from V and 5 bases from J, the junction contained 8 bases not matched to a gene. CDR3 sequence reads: CASSLEGTGISETQYF. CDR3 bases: TGCGCCAGCAGCTTGGAAGGGACAGGGATATCGGAGACCCAGTACTTC.